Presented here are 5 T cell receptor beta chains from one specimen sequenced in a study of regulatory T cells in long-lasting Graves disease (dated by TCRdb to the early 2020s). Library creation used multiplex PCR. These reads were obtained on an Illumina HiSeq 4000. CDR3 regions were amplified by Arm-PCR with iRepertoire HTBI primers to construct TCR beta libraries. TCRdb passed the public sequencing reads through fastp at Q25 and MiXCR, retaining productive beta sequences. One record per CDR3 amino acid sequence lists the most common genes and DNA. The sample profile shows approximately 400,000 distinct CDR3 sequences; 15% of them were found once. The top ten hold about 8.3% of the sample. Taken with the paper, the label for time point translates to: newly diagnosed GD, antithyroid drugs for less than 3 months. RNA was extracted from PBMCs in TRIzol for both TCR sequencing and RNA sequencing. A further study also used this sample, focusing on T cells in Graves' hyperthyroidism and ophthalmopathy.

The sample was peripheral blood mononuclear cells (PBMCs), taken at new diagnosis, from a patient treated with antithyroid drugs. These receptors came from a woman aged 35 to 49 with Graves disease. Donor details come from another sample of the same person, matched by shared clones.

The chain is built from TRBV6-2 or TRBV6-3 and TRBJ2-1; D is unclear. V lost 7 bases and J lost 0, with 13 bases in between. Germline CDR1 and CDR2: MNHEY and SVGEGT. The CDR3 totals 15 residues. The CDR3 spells CASTEVASSYNEQFF. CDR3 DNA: TGTGCCAGCACCGAGGTGGCTAGCTCCTACAATGAGCAGTTCTTC.

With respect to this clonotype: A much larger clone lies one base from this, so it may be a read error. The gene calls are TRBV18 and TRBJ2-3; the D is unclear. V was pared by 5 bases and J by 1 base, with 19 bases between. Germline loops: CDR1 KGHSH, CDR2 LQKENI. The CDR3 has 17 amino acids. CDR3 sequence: CASSSNGPERGTDTQYF. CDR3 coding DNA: TGTGCCAGCTCATCTAACGGACCAGAGCGCGGCACAGATACGCAGTATTTT. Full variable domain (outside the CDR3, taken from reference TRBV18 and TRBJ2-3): NAGVMQNPRHLVRRRGQEARLRCSPMKGHSHVYWYRQLPEEGLKFMVYLQKENIIDESGMPKERFSAEFPKEGPSILRIQQVVRGDSAAYFCASSSNGPERGTDTQYFGPGTRLTVL.

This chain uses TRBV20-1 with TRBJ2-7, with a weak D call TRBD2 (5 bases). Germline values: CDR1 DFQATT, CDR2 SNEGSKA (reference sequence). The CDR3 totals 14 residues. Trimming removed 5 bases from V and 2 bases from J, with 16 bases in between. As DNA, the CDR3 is TGCAGTGCTCTTAAGAGTGCGGGCACCTACGAGCAGTACTTC. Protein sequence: CSALKSAGTYEQYF.

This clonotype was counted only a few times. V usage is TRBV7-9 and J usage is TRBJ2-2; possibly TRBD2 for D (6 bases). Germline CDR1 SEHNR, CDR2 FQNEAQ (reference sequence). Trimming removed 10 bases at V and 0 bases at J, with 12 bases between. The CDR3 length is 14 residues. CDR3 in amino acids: CANGRGSNTGELFF. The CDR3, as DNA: TGTGCCAACGGGCGGGGTTCGAACACCGGGGAGCTGTTTTTT. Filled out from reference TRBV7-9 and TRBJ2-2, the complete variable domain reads DTGVSQNPRHKITKRGQNVTFRCDPISEHNRLYWYRQTLGQGPEFLTYFQNEAQLEKSRLLSDRFSAERPKGSFSTLEIQRTEQGDSAMYLCANGRGSNTGELFFGEGSRLTVL.

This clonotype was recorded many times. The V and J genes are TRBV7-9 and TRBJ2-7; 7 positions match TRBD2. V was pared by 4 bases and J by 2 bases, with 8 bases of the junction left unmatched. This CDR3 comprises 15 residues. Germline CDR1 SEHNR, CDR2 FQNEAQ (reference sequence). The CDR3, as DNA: TGTGCCAGCAGCTCCCGAGGGAGGGGACCCTACGAGCAGTACTTC. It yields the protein CASSSRGRGPYEQYF.